This T cell receptor beta chain was found in a study of blood T cell repertoires in COVID-19. At the level of the study: T cells, B-cell-depleted T cells, or PBMCs supplied cDNA or gDNA.

The CDR3 loop spans 16 amino acids. Trimming shortened V by 0 bases and J by 0 bases, and 11 bases separated the two germline ends. The germline V gene encodes CDR1 LGHDT and CDR2 YNNKEL (reference sequence). Libraries were prepared by immunoSEQ multiplex PCR; TCRdb keeps only in-frame clonotypes and omits some of them. The sample consists of roughly 220,000 clones, around 88% of them appearing once. This chain joins TRBV3-1 (or the pseudogene TRBV3-2) and TRBJ1-2, with D hard to call. Sequencing was carried out using PBMCs or T cells enriched from blood (not recorded which). The TCR originated in a woman between 45 and 65 years old with acute COVID-19. CDR3 nucleotide sequence: TGTGCCAGCAGCCAAGATCGACTCCCGCCTAACTATGGCTACACCTTC. Translated, it gives CASSQDRLPPNYGYTF.